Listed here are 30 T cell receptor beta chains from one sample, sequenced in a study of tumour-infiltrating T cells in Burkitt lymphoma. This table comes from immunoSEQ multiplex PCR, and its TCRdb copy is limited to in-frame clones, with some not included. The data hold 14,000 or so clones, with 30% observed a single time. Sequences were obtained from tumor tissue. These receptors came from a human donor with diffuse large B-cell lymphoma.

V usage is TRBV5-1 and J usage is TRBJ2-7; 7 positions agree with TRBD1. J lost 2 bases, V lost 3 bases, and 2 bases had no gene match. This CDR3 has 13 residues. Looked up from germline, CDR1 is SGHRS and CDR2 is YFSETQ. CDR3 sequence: CASSWGTAYEQYF. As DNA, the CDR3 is TGCGCCAGCAGCTGGGGGACAGCCTACGAGCAGTACTTC.

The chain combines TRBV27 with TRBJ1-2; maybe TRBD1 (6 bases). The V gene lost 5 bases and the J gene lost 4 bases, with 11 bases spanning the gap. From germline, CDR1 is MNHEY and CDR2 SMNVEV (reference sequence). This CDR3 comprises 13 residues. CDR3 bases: TGTGCCAGCAGTCTCGGACAGCTCTATGGCTACACCTTC. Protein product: CASSLGQLYGYTF.

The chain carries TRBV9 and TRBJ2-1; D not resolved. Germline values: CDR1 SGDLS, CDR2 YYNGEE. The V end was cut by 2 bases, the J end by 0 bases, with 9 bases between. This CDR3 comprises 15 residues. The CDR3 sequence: CASSVSSLSYNEQFF. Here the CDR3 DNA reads TGTGCCAGCAGCGTTAGCAGCCTCTCCTACAATGAGCAGTTCTTC.

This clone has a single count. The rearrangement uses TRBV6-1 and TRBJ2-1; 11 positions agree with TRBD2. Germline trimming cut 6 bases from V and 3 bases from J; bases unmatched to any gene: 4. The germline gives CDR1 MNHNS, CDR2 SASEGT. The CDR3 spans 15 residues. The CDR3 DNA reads TGTGCCAGCAGGAGGACTAGCGGGCACTACAATGAGCAGTTCTTC. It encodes CASRRTSGHYNEQFF.

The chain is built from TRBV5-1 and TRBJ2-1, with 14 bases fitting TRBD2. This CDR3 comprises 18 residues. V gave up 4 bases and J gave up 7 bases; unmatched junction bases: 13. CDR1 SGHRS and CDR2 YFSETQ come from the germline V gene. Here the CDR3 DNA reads TGCGCCAGCAGCGAGACTAGCGGGAGGGCCCAACCTTTAAATGAGCAGTTCTTC. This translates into CASSETSGRAQPLNEQFF.

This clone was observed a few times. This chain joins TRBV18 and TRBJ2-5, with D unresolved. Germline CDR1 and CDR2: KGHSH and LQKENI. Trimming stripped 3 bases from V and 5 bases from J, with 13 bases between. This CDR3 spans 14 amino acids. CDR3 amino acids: CASSPPGVEETQYF. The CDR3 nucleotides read TGTGCCAGCTCACCGCCTGGGGTGGAGGAGACCCAGTACTTC.

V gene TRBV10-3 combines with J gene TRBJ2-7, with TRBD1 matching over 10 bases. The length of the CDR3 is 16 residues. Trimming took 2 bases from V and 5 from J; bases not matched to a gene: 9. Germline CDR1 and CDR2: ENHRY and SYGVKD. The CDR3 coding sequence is TGTGCCATCAGTGAGGCGGGGGACAGGGGCTTGAACGAGCAGTACTTC. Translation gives CAISEAGDRGLNEQYF.

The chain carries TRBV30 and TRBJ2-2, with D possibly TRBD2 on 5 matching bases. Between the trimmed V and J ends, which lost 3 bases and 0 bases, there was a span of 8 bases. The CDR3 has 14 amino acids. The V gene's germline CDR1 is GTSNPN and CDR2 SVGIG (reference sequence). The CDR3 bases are TGTGCCTGGAGAAATAGCGCGAACACCGGGGAGCTGTTTTTT. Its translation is CAWRNSANTGELFF. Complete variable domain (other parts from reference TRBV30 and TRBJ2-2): SQTIHQWPATLVQPVGSPLSLECTVEGTSNPNLYWYRQAAGRGLQLLFYSVGIGQISSEVPQNLSASRPQDRQFILSSKKLLLSDSGFYLCAWRNSANTGELFFGEGSRLTVL.

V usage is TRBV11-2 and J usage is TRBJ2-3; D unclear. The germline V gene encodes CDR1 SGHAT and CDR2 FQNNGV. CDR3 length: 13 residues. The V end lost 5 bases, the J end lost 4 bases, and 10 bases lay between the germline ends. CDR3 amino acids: CASSRIMADTQYF. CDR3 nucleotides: TGTGCCAGCAGCCGTATTATGGCAGATACGCAGTATTTT.

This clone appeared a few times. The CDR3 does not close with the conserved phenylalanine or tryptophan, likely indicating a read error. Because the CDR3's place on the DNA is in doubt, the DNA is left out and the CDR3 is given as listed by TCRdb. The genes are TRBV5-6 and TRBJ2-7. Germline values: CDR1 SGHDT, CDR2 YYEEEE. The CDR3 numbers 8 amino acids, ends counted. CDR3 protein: CASSLTPS.

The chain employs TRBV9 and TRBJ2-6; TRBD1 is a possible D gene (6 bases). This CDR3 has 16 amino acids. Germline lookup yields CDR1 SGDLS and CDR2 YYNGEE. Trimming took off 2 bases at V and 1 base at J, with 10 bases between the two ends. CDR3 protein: CASSVYTGSGANVLTF. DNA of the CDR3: TGTGCCAGCAGCGTTTACACAGGGTCTGGGGCCAACGTCCTGACTTTC.

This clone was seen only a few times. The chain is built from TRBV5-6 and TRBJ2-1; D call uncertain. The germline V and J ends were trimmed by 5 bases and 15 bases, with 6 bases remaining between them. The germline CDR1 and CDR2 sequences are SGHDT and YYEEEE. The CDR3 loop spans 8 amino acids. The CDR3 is CASSWGFF. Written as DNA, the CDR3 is TGTGCCAGCAGTTGGGGGTTCTTC.

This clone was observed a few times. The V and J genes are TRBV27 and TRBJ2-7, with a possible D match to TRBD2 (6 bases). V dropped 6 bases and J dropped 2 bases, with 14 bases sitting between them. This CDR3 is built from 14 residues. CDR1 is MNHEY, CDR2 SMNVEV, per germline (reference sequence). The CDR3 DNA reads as TGTGCCAGCAGAATGCTAGCGTCGACCTACGAGCAGTACTTC. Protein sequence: CASRMLASTYEQYF.

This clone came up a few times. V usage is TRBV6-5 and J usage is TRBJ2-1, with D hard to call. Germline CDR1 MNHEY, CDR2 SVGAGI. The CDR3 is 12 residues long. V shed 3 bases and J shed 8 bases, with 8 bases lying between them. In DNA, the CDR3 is TGTGCCAGCAGTTATCGGCCGGATGAGCAGTTCTTC. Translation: CASSYRPDEQFF.

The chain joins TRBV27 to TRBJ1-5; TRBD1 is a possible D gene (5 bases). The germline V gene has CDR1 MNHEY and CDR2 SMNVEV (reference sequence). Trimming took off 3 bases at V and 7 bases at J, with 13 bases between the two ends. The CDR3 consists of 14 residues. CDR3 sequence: CASSFVQGGQPQHF. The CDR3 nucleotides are TGTGCCAGCAGTTTTGTGCAGGGTGGGCAGCCCCAGCATTTT.

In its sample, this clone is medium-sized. CDR3 loop: CASSFASGTPGEQYF. CDR3 coding DNA: TGTGCCAGCAGTTTCGCTTCCGGGACGCCGGGGGAGCAGTACTTC. The chain carries TRBV27 and TRBJ2-7, with D perhaps TRBD1 or TRBD2 (5 bases each). V dropped 3 bases and J dropped 7 bases, with 19 bases sitting between them. The CDR3 has 15 residues. Germline CDR1 MNHEY, CDR2 SMNVEV (reference sequence).

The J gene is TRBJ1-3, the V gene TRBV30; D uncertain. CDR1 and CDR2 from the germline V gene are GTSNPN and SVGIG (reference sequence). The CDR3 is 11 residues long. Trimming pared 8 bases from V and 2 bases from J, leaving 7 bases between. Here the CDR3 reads CAGATGNTIYF. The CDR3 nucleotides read TGTGCCGGTGCTACTGGAAACACCATATATTTT.

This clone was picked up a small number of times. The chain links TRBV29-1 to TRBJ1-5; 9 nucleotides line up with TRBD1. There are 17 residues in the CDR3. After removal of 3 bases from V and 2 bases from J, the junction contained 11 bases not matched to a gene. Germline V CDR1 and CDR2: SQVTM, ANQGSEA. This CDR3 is CSVDYEDRGSGNQPQHF. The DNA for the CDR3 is TGCAGCGTTGATTATGAGGACAGGGGTAGTGGCAATCAGCCCCAGCATTTT.

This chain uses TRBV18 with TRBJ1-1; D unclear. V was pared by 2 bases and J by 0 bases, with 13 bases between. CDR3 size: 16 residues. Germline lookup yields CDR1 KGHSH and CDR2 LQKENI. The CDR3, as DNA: TGTGCCAGCTCACCAGTCTTCCGGGCGTTGAACACTGAAGCTTTCTTT. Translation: CASSPVFRALNTEAFF.

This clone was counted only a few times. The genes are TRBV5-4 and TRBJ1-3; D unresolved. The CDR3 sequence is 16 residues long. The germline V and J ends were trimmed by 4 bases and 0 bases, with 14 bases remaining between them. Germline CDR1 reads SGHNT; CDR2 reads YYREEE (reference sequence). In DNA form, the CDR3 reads TGTGCCAGCAGCATCCGGACCGGAGGCTCTGGAAACACCATATATTTT. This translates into CASSIRTGGSGNTIYF.

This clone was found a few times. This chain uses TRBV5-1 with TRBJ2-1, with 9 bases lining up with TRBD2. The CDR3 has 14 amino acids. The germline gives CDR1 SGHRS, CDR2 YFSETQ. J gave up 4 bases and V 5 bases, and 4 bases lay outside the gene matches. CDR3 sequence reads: CASSRREGYNEQFF. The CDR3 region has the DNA TGCGCCAGCAGTCGGCGGGAGGGATACAATGAGCAGTTCTTC.

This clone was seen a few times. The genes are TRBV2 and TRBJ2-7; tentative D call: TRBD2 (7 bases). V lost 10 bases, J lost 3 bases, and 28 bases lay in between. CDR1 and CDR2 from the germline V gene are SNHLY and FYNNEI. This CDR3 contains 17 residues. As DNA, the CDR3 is TGTGCCACCTCCTCCGGTCGAGGGGGGGTGGAGCACTACGAGCAGTACTTC. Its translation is CATSSGRGGVEHYEQYF.

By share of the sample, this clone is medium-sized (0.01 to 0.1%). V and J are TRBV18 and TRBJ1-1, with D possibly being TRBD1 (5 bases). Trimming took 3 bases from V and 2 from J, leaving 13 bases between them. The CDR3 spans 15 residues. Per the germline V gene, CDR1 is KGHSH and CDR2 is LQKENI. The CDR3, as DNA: TGTGCCAGCTCACCGAGACGGGGCTATAACACTGAAGCTTTCTTT. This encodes CASSPRRGYNTEAFF.

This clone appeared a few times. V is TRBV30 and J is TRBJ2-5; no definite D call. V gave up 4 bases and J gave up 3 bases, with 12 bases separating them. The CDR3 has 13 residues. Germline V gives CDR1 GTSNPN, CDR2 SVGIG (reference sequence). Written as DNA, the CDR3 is TGTGCCTGGACTTTCGGCGTTGAAGAGACCCAGTACTTC. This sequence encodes CAWTFGVEETQYF.

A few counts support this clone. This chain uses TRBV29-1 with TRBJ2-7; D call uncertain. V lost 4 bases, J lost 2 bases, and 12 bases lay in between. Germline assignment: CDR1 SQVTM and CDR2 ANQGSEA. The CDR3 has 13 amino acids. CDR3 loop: CSVVHHGTYEQYF. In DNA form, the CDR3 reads TGCAGCGTTGTCCATCACGGTACCTACGAGCAGTACTTC.

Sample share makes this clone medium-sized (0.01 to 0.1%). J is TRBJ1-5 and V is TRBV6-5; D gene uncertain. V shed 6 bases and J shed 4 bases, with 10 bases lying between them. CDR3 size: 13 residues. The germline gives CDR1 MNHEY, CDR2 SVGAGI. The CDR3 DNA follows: TGTGCCAGCAGGGGAGGGAGTAATCAGCCCCAGCATTTT. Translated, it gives CASRGGSNQPQHF.

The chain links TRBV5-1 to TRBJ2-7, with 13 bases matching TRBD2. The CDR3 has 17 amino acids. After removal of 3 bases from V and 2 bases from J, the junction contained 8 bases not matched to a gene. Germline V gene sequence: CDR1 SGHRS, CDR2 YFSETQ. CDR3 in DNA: TGCGCCAGCAGCTCGGGACTAGCGGGGATCAAGACCTACGAGCAGTACTTC. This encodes CASSSGLAGIKTYEQYF.

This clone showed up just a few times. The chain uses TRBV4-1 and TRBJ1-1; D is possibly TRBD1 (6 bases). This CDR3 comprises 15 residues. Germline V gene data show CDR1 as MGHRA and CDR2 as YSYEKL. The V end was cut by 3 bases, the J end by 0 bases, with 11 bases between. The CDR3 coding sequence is TGCGCCAGCAGCCAGCCTGGGGGCATGAACACTGAAGCTTTCTTT. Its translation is CASSQPGGMNTEAFF.

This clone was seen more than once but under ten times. CDR3 nucleotide sequence: TGCGCCAGCAGCACAGGGACCCTTGCTAGCACAGATACGCAGTATTTT. This encodes CASSTGTLASTDTQYF. The V gene is TRBV5-1, the J gene TRBJ2-3, with a weak D call TRBD1 (6 bases). The CDR3 has 16 residues. V was clipped by 4 bases and J by 0 bases, with 15 bases between them. Germline lookup yields CDR1 SGHRS and CDR2 YFSETQ. The full variable domain, its missing parts supplied by reference TRBV5-1 and TRBJ2-3, is KAGVTQTPRYLIKTRGQQVTLSCSPISGHRSVSWYQQTPGQGLQFLFEYFSETQRNKGNFPGRFSGRQFSNSRSEMNVSTLELGDSALYLCASSTGTLASTDTQYFGPGTRLTVL.

The CDR3 nucleotides are TGCGCCAGCAGCCCCGGGACAGGGGGAACTAATGAAAAACTGTTTTTT. Amino acids: CASSPGTGGTNEKLFF. The V gene is TRBV5-1, the J gene TRBJ1-4; 11 bases are shared with TRBD1. The CDR3 has 16 amino acids. With 4 bases clipped from V and 1 base from J, the junction kept 3 bases outside the gene matches. Germline V gives CDR1 SGHRS, CDR2 YFSETQ. Combining the CDR3 with reference TRBV5-1 and TRBJ1-4 gives the whole variable domain KAGVTQTPRYLIKTRGQQVTLSCSPISGHRSVSWYQQTPGQGLQFLFEYFSETQRNKGNFPGRFSGRQFSNSRSEMNVSTLELGDSALYLCASSPGTGGTNEKLFFGSGTQLSVL.